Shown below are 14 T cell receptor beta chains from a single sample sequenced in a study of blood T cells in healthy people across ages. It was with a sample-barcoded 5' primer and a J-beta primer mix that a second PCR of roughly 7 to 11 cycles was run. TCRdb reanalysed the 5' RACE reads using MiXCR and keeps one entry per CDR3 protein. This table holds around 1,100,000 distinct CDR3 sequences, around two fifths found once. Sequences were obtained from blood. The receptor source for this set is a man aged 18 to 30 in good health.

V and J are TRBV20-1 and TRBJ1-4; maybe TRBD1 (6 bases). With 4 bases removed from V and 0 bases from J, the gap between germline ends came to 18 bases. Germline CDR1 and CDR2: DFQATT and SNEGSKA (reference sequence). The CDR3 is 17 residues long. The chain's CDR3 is CSAKPSGQSATNEKLFF. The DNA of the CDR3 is TGCAGTGCTAAGCCTTCGGGACAAAGTGCAACTAATGAAAAACTGTTTTTT.

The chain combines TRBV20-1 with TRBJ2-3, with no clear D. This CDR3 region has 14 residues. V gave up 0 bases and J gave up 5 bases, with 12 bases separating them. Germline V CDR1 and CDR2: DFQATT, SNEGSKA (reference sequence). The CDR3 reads CSARDYLSGDTQYF. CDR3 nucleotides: TGCAGTGCTAGAGATTACCTATCTGGAGATACGCAGTATTTT.

The CDR3 spells CSASPETGNQPQHF. Here the CDR3 DNA reads TGCAGTGCTAGTCCCGAGACAGGGAATCAGCCCCAGCATTTT. The chain is built from TRBV20-1 and TRBJ1-5; 7 bases map to TRBD1. The germline gives CDR1 DFQATT, CDR2 SNEGSKA (reference sequence). This CDR3 is 14 amino acids long. The junction had 6 bases not matched to a gene; V was cut back by 3 bases and J by 4 bases.

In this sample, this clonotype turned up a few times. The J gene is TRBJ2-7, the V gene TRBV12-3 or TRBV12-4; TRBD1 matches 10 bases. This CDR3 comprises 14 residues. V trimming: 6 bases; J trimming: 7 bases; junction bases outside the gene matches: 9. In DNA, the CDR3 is TGTGCCAGCAGGGCGGGACAGGGGTTTGGGGAGCAGTACTTC. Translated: CASRAGQGFGEQYF.

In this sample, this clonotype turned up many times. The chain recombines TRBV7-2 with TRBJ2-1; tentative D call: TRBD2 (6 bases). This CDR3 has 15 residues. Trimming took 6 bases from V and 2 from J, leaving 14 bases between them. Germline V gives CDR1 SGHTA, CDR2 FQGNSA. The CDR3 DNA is TGTGCCAGCAGTTTATTGGCGGGGCCCTACAATGAGCAGTTCTTC. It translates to CASSLLAGPYNEQFF.

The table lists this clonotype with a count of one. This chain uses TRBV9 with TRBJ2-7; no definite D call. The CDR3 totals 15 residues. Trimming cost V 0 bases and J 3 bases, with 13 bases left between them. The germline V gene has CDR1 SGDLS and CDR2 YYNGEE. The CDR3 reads CASSVDFGYYYEQYF. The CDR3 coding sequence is TGTGCCAGCAGCGTAGACTTTGGATACTACTACGAGCAGTACTTC.

CDR3 coding DNA: TGCAGTGCTAGGGTGAATAGGTGGTGGCCCCAGCATTTT. This gives the protein CSARVNRWWPQHF. The chain joins TRBV20-1 to TRBJ1-5; D unclear. The V end was cut by 3 bases, the J end by 9 bases, with 15 bases between. CDR3 size: 13 residues. CDR1 and CDR2 from the germline V gene are DFQATT and SNEGSKA (reference sequence).

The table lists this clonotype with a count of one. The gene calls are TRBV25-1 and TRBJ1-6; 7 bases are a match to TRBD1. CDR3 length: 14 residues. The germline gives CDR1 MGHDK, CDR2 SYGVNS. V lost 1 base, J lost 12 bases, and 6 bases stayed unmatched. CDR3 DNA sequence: TGTGCCAGCAGTGAATCAACAGGGGAATTACCCCTCCACTTT. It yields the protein CASSESTGELPLHF.

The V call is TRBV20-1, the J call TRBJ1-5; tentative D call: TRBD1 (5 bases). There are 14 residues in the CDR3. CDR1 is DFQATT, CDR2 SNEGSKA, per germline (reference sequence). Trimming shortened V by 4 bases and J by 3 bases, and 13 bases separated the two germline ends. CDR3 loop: CSAIKGPLNQPQHF. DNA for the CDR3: TGCAGTGCTATAAAGGGACCCCTCAATCAGCCCCAGCATTTT.

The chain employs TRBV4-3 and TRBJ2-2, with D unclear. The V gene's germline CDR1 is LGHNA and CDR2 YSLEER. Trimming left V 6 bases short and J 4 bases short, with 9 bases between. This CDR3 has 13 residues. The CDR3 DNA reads TGCGCCAGCAGTTCGGAGTTCACCGGGGAGCTGTTTTTT. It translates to CASSSEFTGELFF.

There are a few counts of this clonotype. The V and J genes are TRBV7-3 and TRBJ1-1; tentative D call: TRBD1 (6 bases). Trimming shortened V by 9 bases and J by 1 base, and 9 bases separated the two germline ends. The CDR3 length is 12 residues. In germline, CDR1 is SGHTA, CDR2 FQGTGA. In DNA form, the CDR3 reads TGTGCCAGTGGACAGCCGAACACTGAAGCTTTCTTT. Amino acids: CASGQPNTEAFF.

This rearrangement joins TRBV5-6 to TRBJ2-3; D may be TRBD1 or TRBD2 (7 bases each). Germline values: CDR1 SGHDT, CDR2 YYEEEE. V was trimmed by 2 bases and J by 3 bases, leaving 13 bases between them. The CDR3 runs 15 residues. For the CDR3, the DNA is TGTGCCAGCAGCTTTCCCAGGGGGGGAACAGATACGCAGTATTTT. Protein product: CASSFPRGGTDTQYF.

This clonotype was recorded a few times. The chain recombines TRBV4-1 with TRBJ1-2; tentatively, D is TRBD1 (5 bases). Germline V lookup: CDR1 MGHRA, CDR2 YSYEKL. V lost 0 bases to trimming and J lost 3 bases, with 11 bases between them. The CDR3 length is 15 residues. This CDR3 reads CASSQDEQAHYGYTF. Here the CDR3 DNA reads TGCGCCAGCAGCCAAGATGAACAGGCCCACTATGGCTACACCTTC.

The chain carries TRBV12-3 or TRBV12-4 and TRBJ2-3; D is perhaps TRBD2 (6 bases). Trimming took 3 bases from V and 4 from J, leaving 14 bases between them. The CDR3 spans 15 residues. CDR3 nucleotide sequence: TGTGCCAGCAGTTTGTCAGTCAGCGGGCCAGATACGCAGTATTTT. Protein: CASSLSVSGPDTQYF.